These T cell receptor beta chains were read from a single sample in a study of blood T cells in healthy people across ages. One entry per CDR3 protein, called by TCRdb with MiXCR from the 5' RACE reads. The sample includes about 1.8 million distinct CDR3 sequences, roughly 50% of them seen just once. The sequencing sample was made of blood. The receptors derive from a woman in her forties in good health. Both conserved end residues are part of each CDR3. D genes are given only for firm matches. Clone sizes are given selectively: once, few, many, or a class where the clone is expanded.

j_call v_call clone_size cdr3_length d_call cdr3_nt cdr3_aa
TRBJ2-3 TRBV12-5 - 14 TRBD2 TGTGCTAGTGCTCTTAGCGGGGGCACAGATACGCAGTATTTT CASALSGGTDTQYF
TRBJ1-2 TRBV6-5 - 13 - TGTACCAGCAGTTACGGGGGGTACTATGGCTACACCTTC CTSSYGGYYGYTF
TRBJ1-2 TRBV29-1 - 11 - TGCAGCGTTGAGTGGCGCAAGGGCTACACCTTC CSVEWRKGYTF
TRBJ1-6 TRBV20-1 - 14 TRBD1 TGCAGTGCTAGTCCCGGGACAGGTACTTCACCCCTCCACTTT CSASPGTGTSPLHF
TRBJ2-7 TRBV6-2/TRBV6-3 - 17 TRBD1 TGTGCCAGCAGTCAAACGCCTTATCCGGGACAGGGAGACGAGCAGTACTTC CASSQTPYPGQGDEQYF
TRBJ1-2 TRBV14 few 14 - TGTGCCAGCAGCCAAACAGGACAGAACTATGGCTACACCTTC CASSQTGQNYGYTF
TRBJ2-1 TRBV2 few 13 - TGTGCCAGCAGGAGTCAGGGGATCAATGAGCAGTTCTTC CASRSQGINEQFF
TRBJ1-5 TRBV2 - 18 TRBD1 TGTGCCAGCAGTGGGGACAGGGAACGTGGATATAGCAATCAGCCCCAGCATTTT CASSGDRERGYSNQPQHF
TRBJ2-5 TRBV7-2 few 15 TRBD1 TGTGCCAGCAGCCCCACGGGACAGGGCAAAGAGACCCAGTACTTC CASSPTGQGKETQYF
TRBJ1-2 TRBV28 - 16 - TGTGCCAGCAGTTGGAAAAGGCATTCGGGGATGGGCGGCTACACCTTC CASSWKRHSGMGGYTF
TRBJ1-1 TRBV10-3 - 13 - TGTGCCATCAATGAGGGTGAGGCCACTGAAGCTTTCTTT CAINEGEATEAFF
TRBJ2-5 TRBV15 few 14 TRBD1 TGTGCCACCAGCACCTCCGGGACAGGAGAGACCCAGTACTTC CATSTSGTGETQYF
TRBJ2-5 TRBV25-1 - 14 - TGTGCCAGCCAAAGGGGGGGGTATCAAGAGACCCAGTACTTC CASQRGGYQETQYF
TRBJ1-4 TRBV7-2 - 16 TRBD1 TGTGCCAGCAGCCCTCGGACAGGGGCCTATAATGAAAAACTGTTTTTT CASSPRTGAYNEKLFF
TRBJ2-5 TRBV20-1 few 13 - TGCAGTGCCTTGAGGCATGCTCCCGAGACCCAGTACTTC CSALRHAPETQYF
TRBJ2-5 TRBV9 - 17 - TGTGCCAGCAGCGTAGGCCCCCCCGGGACATCCCAAGAGACCCAGTACTTC CASSVGPPGTSQETQYF
TRBJ2-4 TRBV4-2 few 16 TRBD1 TGTGCCAGCAGCGAAGTACGAGGACAGGTACAGGACATTCAGTACTTC CASSEVRGQVQDIQYF
TRBJ1-5 TRBV20-1 few 13 - TGCAGTGCTCCAAGGGAGAGCAATCAGCCCCAGCATTTT CSAPRESNQPQHF
TRBJ2-6 TRBV7-2 few 15 - TGTGCCAGCAGCTTTCTCAACTCTGGGGCCAACGTCCTGACTTTC CASSFLNSGANVLTF
TRBJ2-3 TRBV7-2 - 16 TRBD1 TGTGCCAGCAGCTTAGCCGGGACAGCTGGCACAGATACGCAGTATTTT CASSLAGTAGTDTQYF
TRBJ1-4 TRBV18 few 13 - TGTGCCAGCTCCCGGGGCTACCTCGAAAAACTGTTTTTT CASSRGYLEKLFF
TRBJ2-5 TRBV18 - 15 - TGTGCCAGCTCACCTCGGGACCGCCGGGGGGAGACCCAGTACTTC CASSPRDRRGETQYF
TRBJ1-2 TRBV3-1 - 14 TRBD1 TGTGCCAGCAGCCAAGAGAACAGGGGCTATGGCTACACCTTC CASSQENRGYGYTF
TRBJ1-6 TRBV18 - 14 - TGTGCCAGCTCACCACCCACAGGGACTTCACCCCTCCACTTT CASSPPTGTSPLHF
TRBJ2-5 TRBV5-1 few 16 - TGCGCCAGCAGCTTCGGGGGATCGGACTACCAAGAGACCCAGTACTTC CASSFGGSDYQETQYF
TRBJ2-1 TRBV13 - 14 TRBD1 TGTGCCAGCAGCCCGGGGGACAGGGATGATGAGCAGTTCTTC CASSPGDRDDEQFF
TRBJ1-1 TRBV9 - 15 TRBD1 TGTGCCAGCAGCGTCCGTCCCGGGACAGGGACTGAAGCTTTCTTT CASSVRPGTGTEAFF
TRBJ1-2 TRBV3-1 - 14 - TGTGCCAGCAGCCAATCTGAGGGAAACTATGGCTACACCTTC CASSQSEGNYGYTF
TRBJ2-1 TRBV6-5 - 12 TRBD2 TGTGCCAGCAGTACCGGGACTAGCGAGCGGTTCTTC CASSTGTSERFF
TRBJ2-7 TRBV2 - 15 - TGTGCCAGCAGCCCCAACCGGGACATTCTCTACGAGCAGTACTTC CASSPNRDILYEQYF
TRBJ1-6 TRBV12-3/TRBV12-4 few 14 TRBD1 TGTGCCAGCACCGAAGACAGGGTCGGGTCACCCCTCCACTTT CASTEDRVGSPLHF
TRBJ1-1 TRBV18 - 14 - TGTGCCAGCTCACCAGTGGCAGGGAACACTGAAGCTTTCTTT CASSPVAGNTEAFF
TRBJ1-2 TRBV20-1 - 13 - TGCAGTGCTCCCCTCGGGACAAACTCTGGCTACACCTTC CSAPLGTNSGYTF
TRBJ2-3 TRBV10-3 - 18 TRBD2 TGTGCCATCAGGACTAGCGGGGGGGCGCACTTCTCCACAGATACGCAGTATTTT CAIRTSGGAHFSTDTQYF
TRBJ2-1 TRBV7-2 - 14 - TGTGCCAGCAGCGTAGTTGCAGGGACTAATGAGCAGTTCTTC CASSVVAGTNEQFF
TRBJ2-5 TRBV27 - 15 - TGTGCCAGCAGCAATAGAAAGGTAGAGCCGGAGACCCAGTACTTC CASSNRKVEPETQYF
TRBJ2-1 TRBV6-5 few 18 TRBD2 TGTGCCAGCAGTCCCTCGCTCGGACTAGCGGGGGGGCAAAATGAGCAGTTCTTC CASSPSLGLAGGQNEQFF
TRBJ2-3 TRBV5-1 - 15 - TGCGCCAGCAGCTTGGCTAGGCGCGTGGCAGATACGCAGTATTTT CASSLARRVADTQYF
TRBJ2-3 TRBV27 - 15 - TGTGCCAGCAGCTTGGGGACCAGCCCCACAGATACGCAGTATTTT CASSLGTSPTDTQYF
TRBJ2-3 TRBV20-1 - 15 TRBD2 TGCAGTGCTCTAAGGGCCAGCGGGGGCACAGATACGCAGTATTTT CSALRASGGTDTQYF
TRBJ2-7 TRBV28 - 14 - TGTGCCAGCAGACGACAGGGAGGATCCCACGAGCAGTACTTC CASRRQGGSHEQYF
TRBJ2-3 TRBV7-9 few 15 - TGTGCCAGCAGCTTAGGGAGGTTGAGCACAGATACGCAGTATTTT CASSLGRLSTDTQYF
TRBJ2-7 TRBV5-1 - 15 TRBD2 TGCGCCAGCAGCTTGGAGCCTAGCGGGGACGACGAGCAGTACTTC CASSLEPSGDDEQYF
TRBJ1-5 TRBV15 - 14 - TGTGCCACCAGCAGGAGGGGAAGCAATCAGCCCCAGCATTTT CATSRRGSNQPQHF
TRBJ2-1 TRBV6-1 - 14 - TGTGCCAGCAGTGTTCGGGACGAAACCAATGAGCAGTTCTTC CASSVRDETNEQFF
TRBJ2-1 TRBV20-1 - 15 - TGCAGTGCCCCTCAGGTGCTGAGCTCCTACAATGAGCAGTTCTTC CSAPQVLSSYNEQFF
TRBJ1-2 TRBV4-1 few 15 TRBD1 TGCGCCAGCAGCCAAGCCCTCTTTGACAGGGACGGCTACACCTTC CASSQALFDRDGYTF
TRBJ1-2 TRBV15 - 15 TRBD1 TGTGCCACCAGCAGACCCTCAGGGGGCGACTATGGCTACACCTTC CATSRPSGGDYGYTF
TRBJ2-3 TRBV25-1 - 14 - TGTGCCAGCAGTGAATATCGGGTGGCAGATACGCAGTATTTT CASSEYRVADTQYF
TRBJ1-2 TRBV20-1 - 12 - TGCAGTGCGCCGACAGACAACTATGGCTACACCTTC CSAPTDNYGYTF
TRBJ2-3 TRBV4-3 - 13 - TGCGCCAGCGGTCTTCAAAGCACAGATACGCAGTATTTT CASGLQSTDTQYF